What follows are 12 T cell receptor beta chains derived from one specimen sequenced in a study of T cells in Graves' hyperthyroidism and ophthalmopathy. RNA transcripts gave rise to amplified TCR beta CDR3 regions. The HTBI set primed first-round TCR CDR3 RT-PCR. TCRdb redid the calling of the multiplex PCR reads with MiXCR, one entry per CDR3 protein. The sample includes roughly 240,000 distinct CDR3 sequences, more than 20% of them seen just once. The sequenced sample consisted of blood. These receptors were taken from a woman aged 35 to 49 with Graves' ophthalmopathy.

This clonotype was recorded many times. This chain connects TRBV15 to TRBJ2-7; TRBD1 matches at 7 bases. Germline V lookup: CDR1 LNHNV, CDR2 YYDKDF (reference sequence). Trimming at V came to 4 bases and at J to 3 bases, leaving 3 bases not matched to a gene. The CDR3 runs to 13 residues. The DNA of the CDR3 is TGTGCCACCAGCATGGGACAGCTCTACGAGCAGTACTTC. Protein sequence: CATSMGQLYEQYF.

The chain combines TRBV7-2 with TRBJ2-4; 8 nucleotides align to TRBD2. Germline lookup yields CDR1 SGHTA and CDR2 FQGNSA. The CDR3 has 17 amino acids. V gave up 4 bases and J gave up 1 base; unmatched junction bases: 9. CDR3 loop: CASSSQISGKAKNIQYF. The CDR3 DNA sequence: TGTGCCAGCAGCTCCCAAATTAGCGGGAAGGCCAAAAACATTCAGTACTTC.

Of note for this clonotype: This may be a read error, as it is one base from a much larger clone. CDR3 DNA sequence: TGTGCCAGCAGCTCGGAGCCATGGGAGGAGTACTTC. Protein: CASSSEPWEEYF. V and J are TRBV5-5 and TRBJ2-7, with D possibly TRBD2 on 6 matching bases. CDR3 length: 12 residues. With 3 bases removed from V and 11 bases from J, the gap between germline ends came to 15 bases. Looked up from germline, CDR1 is SGHKS and CDR2 is YYEKEE (reference sequence).

This clonotype has at least ten counts. The germline gene is not matched at one end of the junction; a read error may be the cause. The chain couples TRBV10-2 to TRBJ1-1; D is possibly TRBD1 (5 bases). Germline V gives CDR1 WSHSY, CDR2 SAAADI. The CDR3 has 13 amino acids. Here the CDR3 reads CASSDRVNTEASF. The CDR3 DNA reads as TGCGCCAGCAGTGACAGGGTTAACACTGAAGCTTCCTTT.

This clonotype was seen only a few times. In DNA form, the CDR3 reads TGCGCCAGCAGCCGACCGGACACCGGGGAGCTGTTTTTT. This encodes CASSRPDTGELFF. The chain combines TRBV5-1 with TRBJ2-2; no firm D call. Trimming left V 4 bases short and J 3 bases short, with 7 bases between. Germline V lookup: CDR1 SGHRS, CDR2 YFSETQ. The CDR3 runs to 13 residues.

The sample holds many counts of this clonotype. The chain uses TRBV7-2 and TRBJ2-7; 7 bases match TRBD1. The CDR3 has 14 amino acids. Trimming at V came to 3 bases and at J to 0 bases, leaving 2 bases not matched to a gene. Germline CDR1 reads SGHTA; CDR2 reads FQGNSA. The CDR3 spells CASSFDRASYEQYF. CDR3 bases: TGTGCCAGCAGCTTCGACAGGGCCTCCTACGAGCAGTACTTC.

There are many counts of this clonotype. The V and J genes are TRBV2 and TRBJ1-5; 10 nucleotides line up with TRBD1. The germline V gene has CDR1 SNHLY and CDR2 FYNNEI. J lost 9 bases, V lost 6 bases, and 14 bases had no gene match. The CDR3 covers 16 residues. The DNA of the CDR3 is TGTGCCAGCAGCCTTGGGGACAGGGGCGCCAATAGGCCCCAGCATTTT. It specifies CASSLGDRGANRPQHF.

This clonotype has a count of ten or more. The J gene is TRBJ2-7, the V gene TRBV9; 9 bases match TRBD2. J gave up 5 bases and V 0 bases, and 6 bases lay outside the gene matches. CDR1 and CDR2 (germline): SGDLS, YYNGEE. The CDR3 has 15 residues. The CDR3 nucleotides are TGTGCCAGCAGCGTAGTACTAGCGGGCATCCACGAGCAGTACTTC. It is translated as CASSVVLAGIHEQYF.

Ten or more counts support this clonotype. V usage is TRBV20-1 and J usage is TRBJ2-7; 7 nucleotides agree with TRBD2. V lost 7 bases and J lost 2; bases outside the gene matches: 5. The CDR3 covers 12 residues. CDR1 is DFQATT, CDR2 SNEGSKA, per germline (reference sequence). The CDR3 DNA reads TGCAGTGTTCAAAGCGGGGCCTACGAGCAGTACTTC. It codes for CSVQSGAYEQYF.

The genes are TRBV4-1 and TRBJ2-7, with D perhaps TRBD2 (5 bases). The CDR3 totals 16 residues. V shed 4 bases and J shed 3 bases, with 19 bases lying between them. The V gene's germline CDR1 is MGHRA and CDR2 YSYEKL. The DNA of the CDR3 is TGCGCCAGCAGCCGAGATTCAAGTCGGGGATACTACGAGCAGTACTTC. Translation gives CASSRDSSRGYYEQYF.

There are many counts of this clonotype. This sequence joins TRBV18 and TRBJ2-7, with 10 bases matching TRBD2. Looked up from germline, CDR1 is KGHSH and CDR2 is LQKENI. CDR3 length equals 14 residues. The V gene end was trimmed by 6 bases and the J gene end by 9 bases; junction bases not matched to a gene: 11. DNA of the CDR3: TGTGCCAGCTCCGGACTAGCGGCCGACTCTGGGCAGTACTTC. Protein: CASSGLAADSGQYF.

This clonotype was observed a handful of times. V usage is TRBV12-3 or TRBV12-4 and J usage is TRBJ2-7, with TRBD2 as a possible D gene (6 bases). Trimming removed 6 bases from V and 1 base from J, with 13 bases in between. This CDR3 has 14 amino acids. CDR3 DNA: TGTGCCAGCAGGCCGTCGGCGGGGTCCTACGAGCAGTACTTC. It yields the protein CASRPSAGSYEQYF.